The TCR beta chain described here comes from a study of blood T cell repertoires in COVID-19. As for the study in general: The origin of the acute and convalescent COVID-19 samples was the United States, Italy and Spain. Sample material is recorded as cDNA or gDNA derived from T cells, B-cell-depleted T cells, or PBMCs.

The assay was immunoSEQ multiplex PCR, and TCRdb's table has in-frame clones only and misses some. This sample has about 210,000 clones, with around 90% found just once. The CDR3 runs to 16 residues. In germline, CDR1 is MNHNY, CDR2 SVGAGI (reference sequence). J gave up 3 bases and V 6 bases, and 7 bases lay outside the gene matches. V is TRBV6-6 and J is TRBJ2-7, with 14 bases matching TRBD2. This TCR derives from a man younger than 40 with acute or convalescent COVID-19. Source material: peripheral blood. The CDR3 bases are TGTGCCAGCAGGGGACTAGCGGGAGTTTTGGGCTACGAGCAGTACTTC. Amino acids: CASRGLAGVLGYEQYF.